The T cell receptor beta chain described here comes from a study of blood T cells in healthy people across ages. At least ten counts were recorded for this clonotype. Its matching antigen is unknown. The CDR3 has 14 amino acids. Unmatched junction bases numbered 4, after V lost 3 bases and J lost 3 bases. Looked up from germline, CDR1 is SGHRS and CDR2 is YFSETQ. Then a second PCR, running roughly 7 to 12 cycles, was carried out with a sample-barcoded 5' primer and a J-beta primer mix. TCRdb independently ran MiXCR on the 5' RACE reads; one entry per CDR3 protein. The table has hundreds of thousands of distinct CDR3 sequences, over 40% seen once. Per-sample PBMC isolation yielded at least 6.5 million cells. Study observations and caveats: Leaving the PBMCs unsorted stopped any conclusive comparison of naive versus antigen-experienced cells.

The J gene is TRBJ1-2, the V gene TRBV5-1; 8 positions agree with TRBD1. The TCR was taken from a woman older than 75 in good health. The material sequenced was blood. CDR3 DNA: TGCGCCAGCAGCTCAGGGGGCGTTTACTATGGCTACACCTTC. Protein: CASSSGGVYYGYTF.